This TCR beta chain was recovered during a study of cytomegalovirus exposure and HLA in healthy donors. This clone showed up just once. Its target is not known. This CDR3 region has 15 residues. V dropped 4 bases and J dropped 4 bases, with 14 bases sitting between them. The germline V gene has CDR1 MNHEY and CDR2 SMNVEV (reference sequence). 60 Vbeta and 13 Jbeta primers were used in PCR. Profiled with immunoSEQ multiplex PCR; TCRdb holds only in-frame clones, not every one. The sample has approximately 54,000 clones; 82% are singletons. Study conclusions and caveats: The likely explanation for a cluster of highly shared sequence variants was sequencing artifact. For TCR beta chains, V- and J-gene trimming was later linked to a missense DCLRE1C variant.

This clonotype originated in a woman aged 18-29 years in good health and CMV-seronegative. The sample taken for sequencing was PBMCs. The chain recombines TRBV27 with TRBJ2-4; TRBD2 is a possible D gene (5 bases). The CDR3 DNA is TGTGCCAGCAGTTCCCTCACCGGGGTGAAAAACATTCAGTACTTC. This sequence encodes CASSSLTGVKNIQYF.